This T cell receptor beta chain was sequenced for a study of response to subunit inactivated influenza vaccine. There are 13 residues in the CDR3. Germline V lookup: CDR1 MDHEN, CDR2 SYDVKM. A single record per CDR3 protein comes from TCRdb applying MiXCR to the RT-PCR reads. The data contain 450,000 to 600,000 distinct CDR3 sequences, about 7.6% of them singletons. Source: PBMCs from blood, taken about 24 months after vaccination. This clonotype was sampled from a man aged 50 to 69 who received an inactivated influenza vaccine. The chain couples TRBV28 to TRBJ2-1; 9 positions agree with TRBD2. In DNA form, the CDR3 reads TGTGCTACCGATGCGGGAGGGGGGAATGAGCAGTTCTTC. Translated, it gives CATDAGGGNEQFF.